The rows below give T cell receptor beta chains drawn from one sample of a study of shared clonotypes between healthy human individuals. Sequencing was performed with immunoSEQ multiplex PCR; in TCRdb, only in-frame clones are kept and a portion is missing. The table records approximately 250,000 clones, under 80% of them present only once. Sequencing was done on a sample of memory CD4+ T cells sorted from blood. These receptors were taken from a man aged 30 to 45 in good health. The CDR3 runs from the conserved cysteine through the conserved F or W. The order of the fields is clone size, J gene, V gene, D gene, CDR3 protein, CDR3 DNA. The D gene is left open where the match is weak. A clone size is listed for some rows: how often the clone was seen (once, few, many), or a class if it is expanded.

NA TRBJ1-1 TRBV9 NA CASSSRNSYTEAFF TGTGCCAGCAGTAGTCGCAATTCGTACACTGAAGCTTTCTTT
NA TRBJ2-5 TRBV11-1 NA CASSLSTGAETQYF TGTGCCAGCAGCTTATCCACGGGCGCAGAGACCCAGTACTTC
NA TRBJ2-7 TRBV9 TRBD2 CASSVETSGVYEQYF TGTGCCAGCAGCGTAGAGACTAGCGGGGTCTACGAGCAGTACTTC
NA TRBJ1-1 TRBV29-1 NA CSVDSSQGIMNTEAFF TGCAGCGTTGATAGTTCACAGGGAATTATGAACACTGAAGCTTTCTTT
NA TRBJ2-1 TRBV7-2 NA CASSLALFLGNEQFF TGTGCCAGCAGCTTAGCCCTCTTCTTGGGCAATGAGCAGTTCTTC
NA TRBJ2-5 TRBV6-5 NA CASSPQLGETQYF TGTGCCAGCAGCCCCCAGTTAGGGGAGACCCAGTACTTC
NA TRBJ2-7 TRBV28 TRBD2 CASKPTGTRRAEQYF TGTGCCAGCAAGCCGACCGGGACTAGGAGGGCCGAGCAGTACTTC
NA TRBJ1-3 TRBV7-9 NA CASSPRTGKGNTIYF TGTGCCAGCAGCCCCCGGACGGGAAAAGGAAACACCATATATTTT
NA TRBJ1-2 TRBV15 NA CATSRDRSSAANYGYTF TGTGCCACCAGCAGAGATCGTTCGTCTGCCGCGAACTATGGCTACACCTTC
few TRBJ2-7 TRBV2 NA CATESVGGTYEQYF TGTGCCACCGAAAGTGTTGGGGGAACCTACGAGCAGTACTTC
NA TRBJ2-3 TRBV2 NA CASRMATDTQYF TGTGCCAGCAGAATGGCCACAGATACGCAGTATTTT
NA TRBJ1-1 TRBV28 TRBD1 CATKEGAQGRAFF TGTGCCACCAAGGAGGGGGCACAGGGGCGAGCTTTCTTT
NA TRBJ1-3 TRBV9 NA CASSVGGDSGNTIYF TGTGCCAGCAGCGTAGGAGGGGACTCTGGAAACACCATATATTTT
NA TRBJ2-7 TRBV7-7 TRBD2 CASSPTSGSWEQYF TGTGCTAGCAGTCCAACTAGCGGGTCGTGGGAGCAGTACTTC
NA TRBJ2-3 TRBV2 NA CAKGAGREDTQYF TGTGCCAAGGGGGCAGGGAGGGAGGATACGCAGTATTTT
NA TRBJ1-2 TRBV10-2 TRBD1 CASSFATGEGYTF TGCGCCAGCAGCTTCGCGACAGGGGAAGGCTACACCTTC
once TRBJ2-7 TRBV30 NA CAWNQGLSTYEQYF TGTGCCTGGAATCAGGGGTTATCGACTTACGAGCAGTACTTC
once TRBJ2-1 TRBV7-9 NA CASSLGGREGSYNEQFF TGTGCCAGCAGCTTAGGGGGGCGGGAAGGGTCCTACAATGAGCAGTTCTTC
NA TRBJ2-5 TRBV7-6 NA CASSPYQETQYF TGTGCCAGCAGCCCTTACCAAGAGACCCAGTACTTC
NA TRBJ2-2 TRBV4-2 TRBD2 CASSQGGLADTGELFF TGTGCCAGCAGCCAAGGTGGACTAGCGGACACCGGGGAGCTGTTTTTT
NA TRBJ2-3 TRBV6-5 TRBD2 CASNPGGTDTQYF TGTGCCAGCAATCCCGGGGGGACAGATACGCAGTATTTT
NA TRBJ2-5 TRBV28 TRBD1 CASSQPTGEETQYF TGTGCCAGCAGCCAGCCAACAGGGGAAGAGACCCAGTACTTC
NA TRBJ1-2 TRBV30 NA CANESLPGVSYTF TGTGCGAATGAGAGTCTCCCAGGGGTTAGCTACACCTTC
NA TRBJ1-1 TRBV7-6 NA CASSLAQGNTEAFF TGTGCCAGCAGCTTAGCTCAGGGGAACACTGAAGCTTTCTTT
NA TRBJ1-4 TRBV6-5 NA CASSRPNEKLFF TGTGCCAGCAGTCGACCGAATGAAAAACTGTTTTTT
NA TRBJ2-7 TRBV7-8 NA CASSLSARDPYEQYF TGTGCCAGCAGCTTATCGGCTAGGGACCCCTACGAGCAGTACTTC
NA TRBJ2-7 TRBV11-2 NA CASSLERNSYEQYF TGTGCCAGCAGCTTAGAGCGGAACTCCTACGAGCAGTACTTC
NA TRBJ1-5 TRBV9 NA CASSARAGQQPQHF TGTGCCAGCAGCGCCAGGGCAGGGCAGCAGCCCCAGCATTTT
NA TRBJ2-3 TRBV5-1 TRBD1 CASSLTGTGTPTDTQYF TGCGCCAGCAGCCTAACCGGGACAGGGACTCCCACAGATACGCAGTATTTT
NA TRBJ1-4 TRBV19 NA CASSPGPTNEKLFF TGTGCCAGTAGTCCGGGTCCAACTAATGAAAAACTGTTTTTT
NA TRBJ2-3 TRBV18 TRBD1 CASSPVPRTGIPDTQYF TGTGCCAGCTCACCAGTTCCCAGGACAGGGATCCCAGATACGCAGTATTTT